This TCR beta chain was profiled in a study of vaccination and CD4 T cells after COVID-19. Study context: Convalescent patients, SARS-CoV-2 positive by nasal swab PCR, comprised under 10 mild cases and one severe case. Post-COVID sampling occurred a median approximately 91 days after diagnosis (range 35 to 161).

This clonotype has a handful of counts. Antigen unknown. Trimming pared 4 bases from V and 9 bases from J, leaving 18 bases between. The CDR3 sequence is 14 residues long. Germline CDR1 and CDR2: SEHNR and FQNEAQ (reference sequence). The Oncomine TCR Beta short-read assay sequenced DNA from cultured CD4+ T cells. TCRdb reprocessed the PCR reads with MiXCR, giving one entry per CDR3 protein. The sample contains 13,000 to 15,000 distinct CDR3 sequences, about two fifths of which appear only once. The sample's treatment: approximately 10-day PBMC culture with coronavirus spike peptide pools or control peptides (ViraFEST assay).

The clonotype comes from a human donor who had recovered from COVID-19. The chain is built from TRBV7-9 and TRBJ1-2; possible D gene TRBD1, 6 bases. Specimen: CD4+ T cells from blood, cultured in vitro. The CDR3 loop reads CASSSEGGGRSYTF. The CDR3 nucleotides are TGTGCCAGCAGCTCAGAGGGGGGTGGGAGGAGCTACACCTTC.